A selection of T cell receptor beta chains follows, all from one sample in a study of CD8 T cells in ankylosing spondylitis. One entry per CDR3 protein results from TCRdb running MiXCR on the 5' RACE reads. The sample lists hundreds of thousands of distinct CDR3 sequences, 20% to 30% occurring once. Sequenced: blood, either unsorted or a sorted T cell fraction (not recorded which). The receptors shown here come from a male donor with ankylosing spondylitis. Both conserved end residues are part of each CDR3. A D gene is named only where the DNA matches it firmly. Where a row states a size, it is once, few, many or the class of an expanded clone; other rows omit it.

CDR3aa	CDR3nt	v_gene	j_gene	len	abundance	d_gene
CASSPGGEEQPQHF	TGTGCCAGCAGCCCGGGGGGGGAAGAACAGCCCCAGCATTTT	TRBV3-1	TRBJ1-5	14	NA	NA
CASSLGFIGDTEAFF	TGTGCCAGCAGCTTAGGGTTTATCGGAGACACTGAAGCTTTCTTT	TRBV7-8	TRBJ1-1	15	few	NA
CATQAASGKGETQYF	TGTGCCACCCAGGCGGCTAGCGGGAAGGGAGAGACCCAGTACTTC	TRBV24-1	TRBJ2-5	15	few	TRBD2
CSAVGNEQFF	TGCAGTGCCGTGGGTAATGAGCAGTTCTTC	TRBV20-1	TRBJ2-1	10	NA	NA
CASSTTRTGVFQETQYF	TGTGCCAGCAGTACAACCCGGACAGGGGTCTTCCAAGAGACCCAGTACTTC	TRBV12-3/TRBV12-4	TRBJ2-5	17	NA	TRBD1
CASSAKGAAGVTGELFF	TGTGCCAGCAGCGCCAAAGGGGCAGCGGGAGTTACCGGGGAGCTGTTTTTT	TRBV7-6	TRBJ2-2	17	NA	TRBD2
CATSRDSNLGTESLWETQYF	TGTGCCACCAGCAGAGATAGTAATCTGGGGACAGAAAGCCTTTGGGAGACCCAGTACTTC	TRBV15	TRBJ2-5	20	NA	TRBD1
CASSDDRTGASEQYF	TGTGCCAGCAGTGACGACCGGACAGGGGCTAGCGAGCAGTACTTC	TRBV25-1	TRBJ2-7	15	NA	TRBD1
CASSVTSGSSFGTQYF	TGTGCCAGCAGTGTGACTAGCGGGAGTAGTTTCGGGACCCAGTACTTC	TRBV6-1	TRBJ2-5	16	NA	TRBD2
CSVLPALTGGGRTEAFF	TGCAGCGTTCTTCCTGCGCTGACAGGAGGGGGACGGACTGAAGCTTTCTTT	TRBV29-1	TRBJ1-1	17	NA	NA
CASSPLGGRTYNEQFF	TGTGCCAGCAGCCCCCTGGGAGGGCGAACCTACAATGAGCAGTTCTTC	TRBV11-2	TRBJ2-1	16	many	TRBD2
CATSRGLGGNEKLFF	TGTGCCACCAGCAGAGGTTTGGGCGGTAATGAAAAACTGTTTTTT	TRBV15	TRBJ1-4	15	few	NA
CASSQGVALDEQFF	TGTGCCAGCAGCCAAGGGGTGGCGTTAGATGAGCAGTTCTTC	TRBV3-1	TRBJ2-1	14	few	NA
CASSLLNGGQPTF	TGTGCCAGCAGCTTATTGAATGGGGGACAGCCAACCTTC	TRBV7-9	TRBJ1-2	13	few	TRBD1
CASRDRWGNQPQHF	TGTGCCAGCCGGGACCGGTGGGGCAATCAGCCCCAGCATTTT	TRBV6-2/TRBV6-3	TRBJ1-5	14	few	NA
CASSFRWANEKLFF	TGTGCCAGCAGCTTTCGGTGGGCTAATGAAAAACTGTTTTTT	TRBV7-9	TRBJ1-4	14	NA	NA
CASSLPGTSVNQETQYF	TGCGCCAGCAGCTTGCCCGGGACTAGCGTAAACCAAGAGACCCAGTACTTC	TRBV5-1	TRBJ2-5	17	few	TRBD2
CASSPGNFEKLFF	TGCGCCAGCAGCCCTGGAAACTTCGAAAAACTGTTTTTT	TRBV5-1	TRBJ1-4	13	few	NA
CSEMTSGNEQFF	TGCAGCGAGATGACTAGCGGCAATGAGCAGTTCTTC	TRBV29-1	TRBJ2-1	12	NA	TRBD2
CASCRVPLNTEAFF	TGTGCCAGCTGTCGAGTTCCCTTGAACACTGAAGCTTTCTTT	TRBV7-9	TRBJ1-1	14	NA	NA
CSARDRRPTEAFF	TGCAGTGCTAGGGACAGGCGTCCCACTGAAGCTTTCTTT	TRBV20-1	TRBJ1-1	13	few	TRBD1
CSAREGGAGGGTGELFF	TGCAGTGCTAGAGAGGGGGGAGCGGGAGGAGGTACCGGGGAGCTGTTTTTT	TRBV20-1	TRBJ2-2	17	many	TRBD2
CSARDLPGDGYYGYTF	TGCAGTGCTAGGGATTTACCTGGGGACGGTTACTATGGCTACACCTTC	TRBV20-1	TRBJ1-2	16	NA	NA
CASNRVAGGEQYF	TGTGCCAGCAATAGGGTAGCGGGAGGCGAGCAGTACTTC	TRBV12-3/TRBV12-4	TRBJ2-7	13	NA	TRBD2
CASSAQIGGRADTQYF	TGTGCCAGCAGCGCCCAAATAGGCGGGAGGGCAGATACGCAGTATTTT	TRBV7-8	TRBJ2-3	16	NA	TRBD2
CSAGGADDPNYGYTF	TGCAGTGCGGGTGGGGCGGACGACCCGAACTATGGCTACACCTTC	TRBV20-1	TRBJ1-2	15	NA	NA
CASSSWTVSYNEQFF	TGTGCCAGCAGCTCCTGGACGGTTTCCTACAATGAGCAGTTCTTC	TRBV7-2	TRBJ2-1	15	NA	NA
CASSVGPNSDTQYF	TGTGCCAGCAGCGTAGGACCGAATTCAGATACGCAGTATTTT	TRBV9	TRBJ2-3	14	NA	NA
CASGLVSGGQGIQYF	TGTGCTAGTGGTTTGGTCAGCGGGGGCCAAGGGATTCAGTACTTC	TRBV12-5	TRBJ2-4	15	NA	TRBD2
CASSLGDTSTDTQYF	TGTGCCAGCAGTTTGGGGGACACTAGCACAGATACGCAGTATTTT	TRBV12-3/TRBV12-4	TRBJ2-3	15	many	NA
CASSHPGRRNTEAFF	TGCGCCAGCAGTCATCCGGGACGGAGGAACACTGAAGCTTTCTTT	TRBV4-1	TRBJ1-1	15	NA	NA
CASSKARGIRNQPQHF	TGTGCCAGCAGCAAAGCTAGAGGGATACGCAATCAGCCCCAGCATTTT	TRBV21-1	TRBJ1-5	16	NA	NA
CSARDNAYEQYF	TGCAGTGCTCGGGACAACGCCTACGAGCAGTACTTC	TRBV20-1	TRBJ2-7	12	NA	NA
CASSQDLGQGRGEQFF	TGTGCCAGCAGCCAAGATTTGGGACAGGGAAGGGGTGAGCAGTTCTTC	TRBV3-1	TRBJ2-1	16	many	TRBD1
CASSQKDPRNEQFF	TGTGCCAGCAGTCAGAAGGACCCGAGGAATGAGCAGTTCTTC	TRBV6-1	TRBJ2-1	14	NA	NA
CSALQGFNQPQHF	TGCAGTGCCTTACAGGGGTTCAATCAGCCCCAGCATTTT	TRBV20-1	TRBJ1-5	13	few	TRBD1
CASSLDNSGGRGEQFF	TGTGCCAGCAGCTTAGATAATAGCGGGGGCCGCGGAGAGCAGTTCTTC	TRBV11-2	TRBJ2-1	16	few	TRBD2
CSVTIGGLALQYF	TGCAGCGTTACCATTGGGGGACTAGCTTTACAGTATTTT	TRBV29-1	TRBJ2-3	13	few	TRBD2
CSARDPQTGYGYTF	TGCAGTGCTAGAGATCCACAGACAGGGTATGGCTACACCTTC	TRBV20-1	TRBJ1-2	14	few	TRBD1
CASSPPDPASNEQFF	TGTGCCAGCAGCCCTCCGGACCCCGCATCCAATGAGCAGTTCTTC	TRBV3-1	TRBJ2-1	15	few	NA
CASSLISGGVELLDEQFF	TGTGCCAGCAGCCTCATTTCGGGGGGCGTAGAACTCTTGGATGAGCAGTTCTTC	TRBV14	TRBJ2-1	18	once	NA
CASSQPQGALTGELFF	TGTGCCAGCAGCCAACCTCAGGGGGCGCTGACCGGGGAGCTGTTTTTT	TRBV14	TRBJ2-2	16	NA	TRBD1
CASSLAPGQGDEKLFF	TGCGCCAGCAGCTTGGCTCCGGGACAGGGGGACGAAAAACTGTTTTTT	TRBV5-1	TRBJ1-4	16	few	TRBD1
CATSRDWGEAYNEQFF	TGTGCCACCAGCAGAGATTGGGGGGAGGCCTACAATGAGCAGTTCTTC	TRBV15	TRBJ2-1	16	few	NA
CSARPTSDRNTGELFF	TGCAGTGCTAGACCAACTAGCGATCGAAACACCGGGGAGCTGTTTTTT	TRBV20-1	TRBJ2-2	16	NA	TRBD2
CASSEVQGAQPQHF	TGTGCCAGCAGTGAAGTACAGGGGGCTCAGCCCCAGCATTTT	TRBV2	TRBJ1-5	14	few	TRBD1
CASSEWGIQETQYF	TGTGCCAGCAGTGAGTGGGGTATCCAAGAGACCCAGTACTTC	TRBV6-1	TRBJ2-5	14	few	NA
CASSLRSGPRPYEQYF	TGTGCCAGCAGCTTAAGGTCCGGGCCTCGGCCCTACGAGCAGTACTTC	TRBV7-9	TRBJ2-7	16	few	NA
CASSSTDYNEQFF	TGCGCCAGCAGCTCGACAGACTACAATGAGCAGTTCTTC	TRBV5-1	TRBJ2-1	13	NA	NA
CASSSLAGVSYNEQFF	TGTGCCAGCAGTTCCCTAGCGGGAGTATCCTACAATGAGCAGTTCTTC	TRBV5-1	TRBJ2-1	16	few	TRBD2
CASLRGGGNTEAFF	TGTGCCAGCCTCCGCGGCGGGGGGAACACTGAAGCTTTCTTT	TRBV5-5	TRBJ1-1	14	few	NA
CASTQLDRGDTEAFF	TGCGCCAGCACCCAATTGGACAGGGGGGACACTGAAGCTTTCTTT	TRBV5-1	TRBJ1-1	15	few	TRBD1
CASYRGPNYGYTF	TGTGCCAGCTACAGGGGGCCCAACTATGGCTACACCTTC	TRBV28	TRBJ1-2	13	NA	TRBD1